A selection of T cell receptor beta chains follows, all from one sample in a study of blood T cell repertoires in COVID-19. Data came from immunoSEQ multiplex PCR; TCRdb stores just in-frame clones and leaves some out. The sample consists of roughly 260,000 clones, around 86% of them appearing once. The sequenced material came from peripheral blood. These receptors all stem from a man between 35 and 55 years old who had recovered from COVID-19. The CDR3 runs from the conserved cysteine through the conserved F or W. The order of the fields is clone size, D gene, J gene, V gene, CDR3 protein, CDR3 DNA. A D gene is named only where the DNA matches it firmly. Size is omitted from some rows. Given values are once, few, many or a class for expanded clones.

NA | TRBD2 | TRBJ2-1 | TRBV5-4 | CASSPRLAPSYNEQFF | TGTGCCAGCAGCCCACGACTAGCGCCTTCCTACAATGAGCAGTTCTTC
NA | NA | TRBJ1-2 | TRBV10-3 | CAISEGGVGGYTF | TGTGCCATCAGTGAAGGGGGAGTTGGTGGCTACACCTTC
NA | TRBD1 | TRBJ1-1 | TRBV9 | CASSDGTGGAGTEAFF | TGTGCCAGCAGCGACGGGACAGGGGGCGCGGGAACTGAAGCTTTCTTT
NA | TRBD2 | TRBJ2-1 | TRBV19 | CASSPGSSGLAGKIWSYNEQFF | TGTGCCAGTAGTCCAGGGTCTAGCGGACTAGCGGGAAAGATTTGGTCCTACAATGAGCAGTTCTTC
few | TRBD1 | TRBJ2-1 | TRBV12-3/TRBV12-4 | CASRDRGVNEQFF | TGTGCCAGCAGGGACAGGGGGGTCAATGAGCAGTTCTTC
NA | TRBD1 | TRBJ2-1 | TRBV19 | CASSRDRFRNEQFF | TGTGCCAGTTCCCGGGACAGGTTTAGGAATGAGCAGTTCTTC
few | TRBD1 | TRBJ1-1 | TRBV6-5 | CASSPWTGPNTEAFF | TGTGCCAGCAGTCCTTGGACAGGGCCGAACACTGAAGCTTTCTTT
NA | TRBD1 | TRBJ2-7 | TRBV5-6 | CASRETGGLYEQYF | TGTGCCAGCAGGGAGACAGGGGGCCTCTACGAGCAGTACTTC
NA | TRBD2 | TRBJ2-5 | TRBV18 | CASGASGETQYF | TGTGCCAGCGGGGCTAGCGGGGAGACCCAGTACTTC
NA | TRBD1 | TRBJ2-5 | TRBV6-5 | CASSYSAGGGETQYF | TGTGCCAGCAGTTACTCGGCAGGGGGCGGAGAGACCCAGTACTTC
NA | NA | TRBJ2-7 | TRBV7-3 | CASSLRPGHTYEQYF | TGTGCCAGCAGCTTAAGACCGGGACATACCTACGAGCAGTACTTC
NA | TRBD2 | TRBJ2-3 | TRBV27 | CASSLSGVAGADTQYF | TGTGCCAGCAGTTTATCGGGGGTAGCGGGGGCAGATACGCAGTATTTT
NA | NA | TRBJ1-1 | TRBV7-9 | CASSLREGGGMIFF | TGTGCCAGCAGCTTGAGGGAAGGAGGTGGTATGATTTTCTTT
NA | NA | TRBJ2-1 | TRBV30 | CAWTPGARNEQFF | TGTGCCTGGACCCCAGGGGCTAGGAATGAGCAGTTCTTC
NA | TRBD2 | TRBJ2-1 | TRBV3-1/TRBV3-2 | CASSLTRLAGGGNEQFF | TGTGCCAGCAGCCTCACGCGACTAGCGGGGGGAGGGAATGAGCAGTTCTTC
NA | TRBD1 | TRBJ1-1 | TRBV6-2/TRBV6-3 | CASSRDRGRGEAFF | TGTGCCAGCAGTCGGGACAGGGGGCGTGGAGAAGCTTTCTTT
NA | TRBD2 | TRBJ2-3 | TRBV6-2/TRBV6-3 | CASSYGPGLAITDTQYF | TGTGCCAGCAGTTATGGACCGGGACTAGCAATCACAGATACGCAGTATTTT
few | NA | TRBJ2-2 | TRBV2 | CASSESETFTGELFF | TGTGCCAGCAGTGAGTCGGAGACTTTCACCGGGGAGCTGTTTTTT
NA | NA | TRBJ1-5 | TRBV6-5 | CASSYSRYEGPQHF | TGTGCCAGCAGTTACTCGCGCTATGAGGGGCCCCAGCATTTT
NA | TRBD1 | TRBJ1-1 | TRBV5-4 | CASSSGQHLLRGTFF | TGTGCCAGCAGCTCGGGACAGCATTTATTAAGAGGAACTTTCTTT
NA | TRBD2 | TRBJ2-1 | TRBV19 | CASSIYRLAGVSYNEQFF | TGTGCCAGTAGTATCTACCGACTAGCGGGAGTGTCCTACAATGAGCAGTTCTTC
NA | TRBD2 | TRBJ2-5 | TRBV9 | CASSVSSSGGNQETQYF | TGTGCCAGCAGCGTAAGCAGCAGCGGGGGAAACCAAGAGACCCAGTACTTC
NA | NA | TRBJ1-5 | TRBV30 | CAWRSGGQPQHF | TGTGCCTGGAGATCCGGTGGTCAGCCCCAGCATTTT
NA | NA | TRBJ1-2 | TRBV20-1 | CSASHRAEWGYTF | TGCAGTGCTAGTCACAGGGCTGAGTGGGGCTACACCTTC
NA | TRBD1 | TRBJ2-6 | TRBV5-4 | CASSQGQGAGANVLTF | TGTGCCAGCAGCCAGGGACAGGGTGCAGGGGCCAACGTCCTGACTTTC
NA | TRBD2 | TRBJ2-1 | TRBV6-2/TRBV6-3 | CASSPMTSDEQFF | TGTGCCAGCAGTCCCATGACTAGCGATGAGCAGTTCTTC
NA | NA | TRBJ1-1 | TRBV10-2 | CASRARGATNTEAFF | TGCGCCAGCAGGGCCCGGGGGGCCACAAACACTGAAGCTTTCTTT
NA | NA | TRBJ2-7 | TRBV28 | CASSGTGPYEQYF | TGTGCCAGCAGTGGAACAGGACCCTACGAGCAGTACTTC
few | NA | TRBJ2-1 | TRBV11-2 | CASSLEPLLKYNEQFF | TGTGCCAGCAGCTTAGAGCCACTTTTGAAGTACAATGAGCAGTTCTTC